This T cell receptor beta chain is from a study of shared clonotypes between healthy human individuals. V was cut by 5 bases and J by 4 bases, with 16 bases left in between. CDR1 and CDR2 (germline): SGHTA, FQGTGA. This CDR3 region has 15 residues. Profiled with immunoSEQ multiplex PCR; TCRdb holds only in-frame clones, not every one. Altogether 2 million to 2.5 million clones are present, 90% to 95% being singletons, with the ten largest covering 1.5% to 2%. Selected positively for CCR7 and CD45RO-negative, naive CD8 cells excluded terminally differentiated effector memory CD45RA+ cells. The sequencing sample was made of naive CD8+ T cells from PBMCs. This TCR came from a man aged 18 to 35 in good health. Some clones in this sample may be carry-over from other donors' samples. The chain is built from TRBV7-3 and TRBJ2-3; no firm D call. CDR3 protein: CASSASGGGADTQYF. CDR3 DNA: TGTGCCAGCAGCGCTTCGGGCGGTGGGGCAGATACGCAGTATTTT. Using reference TRBV7-3 and TRBJ2-3 for the parts outside the CDR3, the full variable domain is GAGVSQTPSNKVTEKGKYVELRCDPISGHTALYWYRQSLGQGPEFLIYFQGTGAADDSGLPNDRFFAVRPEGSVSTLKIQRTERGDSAVYLCASSASGGGADTQYFGPGTRLTVL.